The 28 T cell receptor beta chains below were found in one sample sequenced in a study of T cell repertoires in cytomegalovirus infection. TCRdb called the reads again in MiXCR, with one record for every CDR3 protein. The data show 360,000 or so distinct CDR3 sequences, about 35% seen once. For these TCRs, the target antigens are not known. The specimen was cultured PBMCs, collected from culture after CMV antigen stimulation. These receptors were collected from a human donor in good health (CMV status not recorded). Some clones in this sample may be carry-over from other donors' samples.

The rearrangement uses TRBV18 and TRBJ1-3; the D is unclear. Trimming stripped 2 bases from V and 0 bases from J, with 14 bases between. The CDR3 loop spans 17 amino acids. Germline CDR1 and CDR2: KGHSH and LQKENI. The CDR3 is CASSPLKETSSGNTIYF. CDR3 DNA: TGTGCCAGCTCACCATTGAAAGAGACCAGCTCTGGAAACACCATATATTTT.

There are a few counts of this clonotype. This CDR3 reads CASNRGKTEAFF. CDR3 in DNA: TGTGCCAGCAACCGGGGAAAAACTGAAGCTTTCTTT. V and J are TRBV12-3 or TRBV12-4 and TRBJ1-1; no definite D call. The CDR3 runs to 12 residues. V was cut by 7 bases and J by 5 bases, with 11 bases left in between.

V usage is TRBV24-1 and J usage is TRBJ2-1; D is undetermined. Trimming took 5 bases from V and 0 from J, leaving 16 bases between them. CDR1 is KGHDR, CDR2 SFDVKD, per germline. The CDR3 extends over 17 amino acids. DNA for the CDR3: TGTGCCACCAGTGCTCGTGGCGCCGGTAGCTCCTACAATGAGCAGTTCTTC. Its translation is CATSARGAGSSYNEQFF.

This clonotype was detected a few times. The chain couples TRBV12-3 or TRBV12-4 to TRBJ2-4; D not resolved. The germline V and J ends were trimmed by 1 base and 0 bases, with 4 bases remaining between them. This CDR3 has 14 residues. The CDR3 DNA reads TGTGCCAGCAGTTTAGGAGTAGCCAAAAACATTCAGTACTTC. Encoded protein: CASSLGVAKNIQYF.

This clonotype was observed a handful of times. The chain uses TRBV10-3 and TRBJ1-5; no reliable D call. This CDR3 is 14 amino acids long. V lost 10 bases and J lost 0, with 13 bases in between. CDR1 and CDR2 (germline): ENHRY, SYGVKD. CDR3 loop: CATLPDNSNQPQHF. CDR3 in DNA: TGTGCCACCCTTCCCGACAATAGCAATCAGCCCCAGCATTTT.

The chain joins TRBV7-2 to TRBJ2-3; D is perhaps TRBD2 (6 bases). The CDR3 spans 18 residues. Germline V lookup: CDR1 SGHTA, CDR2 FQGNSA. The ends were cut back, 6 bases at V and 0 bases at J, with 22 bases in the middle. For the CDR3, the DNA is TGTGCCAGCAGTCTGACAGCCGGGGGACTTATGAGCACAGATACGCAGTATTTT. Its translation: CASSLTAGGLMSTDTQYF.

The V and J genes are TRBV4-3 and TRBJ2-1; 8 nucleotides agree with TRBD2. CDR1 LGHNA and CDR2 YSLEER come from the germline V gene. V shed 0 bases and J 0 bases; nucleotides not matched to a gene: 4. This CDR3 comprises 17 residues. CDR3 sequence: CASSQELAVSSYNEQFF. Written as DNA, the CDR3 is TGCGCCAGCAGCCAAGAACTAGCGGTAAGCTCCTACAATGAGCAGTTCTTC.

This clonotype was counted ten times or more. The chain couples TRBV7-2 to TRBJ2-7; D is ambiguous. Germline V gene sequence: CDR1 SGHTA, CDR2 FQGNSA. V lost 5 bases and J 0 bases, leaving 5 bases between the germline ends. The CDR3 runs 12 residues. CDR3 in DNA: TGTGCCAGCAGCAAGAGCTCCTACGAGCAGTACTTC. It codes for CASSKSSYEQYF.

This clonotype was observed at least ten times. The chain's CDR3 is CASRGLVSAGELFF. CDR3 DNA sequence: TGTGCCAGCAGGGGGCTCGTGTCCGCCGGGGAGCTGTTTTTT. V usage is TRBV6-1 and J usage is TRBJ2-2; D perhaps matches TRBD1 (5 bases). Per the germline V gene, CDR1 is MNHNS and CDR2 is SASEGT. The germline V and J ends were trimmed by 6 bases and 6 bases, with 14 bases remaining between them. This CDR3 is built from 14 residues.

The chain couples TRBV11-2 to TRBJ1-5, with TRBD1 matching 7 bases. CDR1 and CDR2 from the germline V gene are SGHAT and FQNNGV. CDR3 size: 13 residues. V shed 5 bases and J 7 bases; nucleotides not matched to a gene: 5. CDR3 DNA sequence: TGTGCCAGCAGCCCCGACAGGGAGCAGCCCCAGCATTTT. Residues: CASSPDREQPQHF.

As regards this clonotype: The junction departs from the called germline gene at one end, perhaps through a read error. The rearrangement links TRBV19 to TRBJ1-1; D is unresolved. Germline-derived CDR1 and CDR2 are LNHDA and SQIVND (reference sequence). The CDR3 contains 18 residues. The CDR3 sequence is CASSMVVVRSHPNAEAFF. The CDR3 nucleotides are TGTGCCAGTAGTATGGTGGTAGTTAGGTCCCACCCGAACGCTGAAGCTTTCTTT.

Turning to this clonotype: An end of the junction differs from the germline gene, which may be a read error. This chain joins TRBV20-1 and TRBJ1-1; no clear D. Germline-derived CDR1 and CDR2 are DFQATT and SNEGSKA (reference sequence). There are 16 residues in the CDR3. The CDR3: CSARDPAGTVKTEAFF. In nucleotides, the CDR3 is TGCAGTGCTAGAGATCCGGCCGGAACAGTGAAGACTGAAGCTTTCTTT.

There are many counts of this clonotype. This chain links TRBV7-2 with TRBJ2-3; possibly TRBD1 for D (6 bases). The V gene lost 8 bases and the J gene lost 2 bases, with 23 bases spanning the gap. This CDR3 is built from 17 residues. Germline lookup yields CDR1 SGHTA and CDR2 FQGNSA. The chain's CDR3 is CASHLWGLLYNTDTQYF. The CDR3 nucleotides are TGTGCCAGCCACTTGTGGGGGCTGCTCTACAACACAGATACGCAGTATTTT.

The rearrangement joins TRBV30 to TRBJ1-1; tentatively, D is TRBD1 (5 bases). CDR3 length equals 14 residues. Trimming shortened V by 2 bases and J by 4 bases, and 14 bases separated the two germline ends. Germline V gives CDR1 GTSNPN, CDR2 SVGIG (reference sequence). The CDR3 loop is CAWSSGQGGTEAFF. CDR3 DNA sequence: TGTGCCTGGAGTTCCGGCCAGGGCGGCACTGAAGCTTTCTTT.

In its sample, this clonotype was seen a few times. The chain recombines TRBV27 with TRBJ1-5, with a possible D match to TRBD1 (5 bases). The germline gives CDR1 MNHEY, CDR2 SMNVEV (reference sequence). The CDR3 loop spans 13 amino acids. The V and J ends lost 8 bases and 7 bases respectively, with 15 bases between them. CDR3 amino acids: CASSNGGEQPQHF. The CDR3 DNA reads as TGTGCCAGCTCGAATGGGGGTGAACAGCCCCAGCATTTT.

The chain couples TRBV3-1 to TRBJ1-2; TRBD1 might be the D (5 bases). There are 14 residues in the CDR3. Trimming pared 6 bases from V and 8 bases from J, leaving 19 bases between. CDR1 and CDR2 (germline): LGHDT, YNNKEL (reference sequence). The CDR3 DNA is TGTGCCAGCAGGGGACCGGAGCCTGGCGGCGGCTACACCTTC. As protein: CASRGPEPGGGYTF. The full variable domain, with the rest looked up from reference TRBV3-1 and TRBJ1-2, is DTAVSQTPKYLVTQMGNDKSIKCEQNLGHDTMYWYKQDSKKFLKIMFSYNNKELIINETVPNRFSPKSPDKAHLNLHINSLELGDSAVYFCASRGPEPGGGYTFGSGTRLTVV.

The chain combines TRBV12-3 or TRBV12-4 with TRBJ1-3; 7 bases match TRBD1. V was clipped by 6 bases and J by 9 bases; unmatched bases: 2. The CDR3 is made up of 11 amino acids. DNA of the CDR3: TGTGCCAGCAGCCCAGGGGGCACCATATATTTT. This encodes CASSPGGTIYF.

This clonotype has only a few counts. The chain combines TRBV19 with TRBJ1-2; no firm D call. The germline gives CDR1 LNHDA, CDR2 SQIVND (reference sequence). The CDR3 runs to 16 residues. Trimming took 4 bases from V and 2 from J, leaving 17 bases between them. CDR3 loop: CASSSGSGSINYGYTF. As DNA, the CDR3 is TGTGCCAGTAGTAGCGGATCGGGCAGTATCAACTATGGCTACACCTTC.

This clonotype was counted only a few times. This chain joins TRBV7-2 and TRBJ2-3; D gene ambiguous. The V gene's germline CDR1 is SGHTA and CDR2 FQGNSA. V gave up 2 bases and J gave up 5 bases, with 11 bases separating them. This CDR3 contains 14 residues. CDR3 bases: TGTGCCAGCAGCTTACACGTTAGTAGAGATACGCAGTATTTT. It encodes CASSLHVSRDTQYF.

V gene TRBV23-1 combines with J gene TRBJ1-4, with D unclear. TRBV23-1 is known as an ORF, though its function is uncertain. V was pared by 0 bases and J by 8 bases, with 13 bases between. CDR3 size: 15 residues. The CDR3 DNA is TGCGCCAGCAGTCAATCGAAAGGTGATGAGGAAAAACTGTTTTTT. It translates to CASSQSKGDEEKLFF.

This clonotype was picked up many times. The CDR3 bases are TGTGCCAGCAGACCAGGGGGTTGGGGTAGCAATCAGCCCCAGCATTTT. It specifies CASRPGGWGSNQPQHF. The chain uses TRBV7-2 and TRBJ1-5, with TRBD1 matching over 7 bases. There are 16 residues in the CDR3. The V gene end was trimmed by 6 bases and the J gene end by 0 bases; junction bases not matched to a gene: 8. Per germline, CDR1 SGHTA and CDR2 FQGNSA.

The chain carries TRBV7-9 and TRBJ2-1; 9 bases map to TRBD2. This CDR3 has 12 residues. CDR1 and CDR2 from the germline V gene are SEHNR and FQNEAQ (reference sequence). V gave up 4 bases and J gave up 10 bases; unmatched junction bases: 2. CDR3: CASSSLAGEQFF. CDR3 DNA: TGTGCCAGCAGCTCACTAGCGGGCGAGCAGTTCTTC.

This clonotype showed up many times. The rearrangement uses TRBV7-2 and TRBJ1-3, with D hard to call. The CDR3 has 15 amino acids. V shed 6 bases and J shed 1 base, with 13 bases lying between them. Germline V CDR1 and CDR2: SGHTA, FQGNSA. CDR3 loop: CASRLTVGSGNTIYF. In DNA, the CDR3 is TGTGCCAGCAGGTTAACTGTGGGTTCTGGAAACACCATATATTTT.

The gene calls are TRBV4-3 and TRBJ2-2, with 7 bases fitting TRBD1. Trimming cost V 0 bases and J 5 bases; bases outside gene matches: 12. Germline loops: CDR1 LGHNA, CDR2 YSLEER. The CDR3 consists of 18 residues. CDR3 amino acids: CASSQEGIHRGETGELFF. The CDR3 DNA reads as TGCGCCAGCAGCCAAGAGGGGATACACAGGGGCGAGACCGGGGAGCTGTTTTTT.

This rearrangement joins TRBV6-2 or TRBV6-3 to TRBJ2-5; D is undetermined. The ends were cut back, 8 bases at V and 5 bases at J, with 6 bases in the middle. The CDR3 is 10 amino acids. Germline V gene data show CDR1 as MNHEY and CDR2 as SVGEGT. The DNA of the CDR3 is TGTGCCAGCGGCGTTGAGACCCAGTACTTC. Its translation: CASGVETQYF.

This chain links TRBV19 with TRBJ2-2; TRBD1 aligns across 8 bases. The germline V gene has CDR1 LNHDA and CDR2 SQIVND (reference sequence). This CDR3 has 14 residues. The J segment lost 7 bases and the V segment lost 4 bases, leaving 5 bases of the junction unmatched. The CDR3 loop reads CASSTQGADGELFF. In DNA form, the CDR3 reads TGTGCCAGTAGTACTCAGGGGGCCGACGGGGAGCTGTTTTTT.

This clonotype was counted many times. The chain's CDR3 is CASSLDSPYSNQPQHF. The CDR3 bases are TGTGCCAGCAGCTTAGACAGCCCTTATAGCAATCAGCCCCAGCATTTT. The V gene is TRBV7-6, the J gene TRBJ1-5, with unresolved D. V gave up 1 base and J gave up 0 bases, with 10 bases separating them. The CDR3 spans 16 residues. From germline, CDR1 is SGHVS and CDR2 FNYEAQ.

This clonotype has a handful of counts. The chain carries TRBV7-2 and TRBJ2-3, with 11 nucleotides matching TRBD2. The V segment lost 1 base and the J segment 4 bases; nucleotides outside the gene matches: 4. The CDR3 runs to 16 residues. Germline CDR1 is SGHTA and CDR2 is FQGNSA. The CDR3 DNA reads as TGTGCCAGCAGCTTAGATAGCGGGAGGGCGGCAGATACGCAGTATTTT. Protein product: CASSLDSGRAADTQYF.